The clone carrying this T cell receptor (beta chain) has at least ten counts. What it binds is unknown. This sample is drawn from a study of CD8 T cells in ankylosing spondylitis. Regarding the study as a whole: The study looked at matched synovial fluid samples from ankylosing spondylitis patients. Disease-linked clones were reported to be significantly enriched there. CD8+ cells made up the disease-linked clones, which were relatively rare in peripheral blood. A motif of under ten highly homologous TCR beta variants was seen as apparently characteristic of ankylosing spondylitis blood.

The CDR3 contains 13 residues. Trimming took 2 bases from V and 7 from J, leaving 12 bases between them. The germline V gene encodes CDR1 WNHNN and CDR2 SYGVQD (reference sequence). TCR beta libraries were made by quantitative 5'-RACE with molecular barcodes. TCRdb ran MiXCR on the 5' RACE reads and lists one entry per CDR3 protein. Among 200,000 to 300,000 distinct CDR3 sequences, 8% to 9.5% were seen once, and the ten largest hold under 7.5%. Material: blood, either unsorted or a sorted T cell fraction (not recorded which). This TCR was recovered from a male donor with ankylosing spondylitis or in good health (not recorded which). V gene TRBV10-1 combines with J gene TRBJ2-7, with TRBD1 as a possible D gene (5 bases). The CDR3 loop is CASSEEPKGEQYF. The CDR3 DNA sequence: TGCGCCAGCAGTGAGGAACCCAAGGGGGAGCAGTACTTC.